The 2 T cell receptor beta chains below all came from one sample that was sequenced in a study of cytomegalovirus exposure and HLA in healthy donors. Vbeta (60) and Jbeta (13) primers were used in the PCR. Method: immunoSEQ multiplex PCR; TCRdb's copy keeps in-frame clones and lacks some. The data hold 85,000 to 130,000 clones, with 76% observed a single time. What was sequenced was PBMCs. These receptors originate from a woman in her 50s in good health and CMV-seropositive.

The V gene is TRBV5-1, the J gene TRBJ1-1, with TRBD1 matching over 8 bases. CDR3 length: 16 amino acids. J lost 8 bases, V lost 3 bases, and 15 bases had no gene match. Germline loops: CDR1 SGHRS, CDR2 YFSETQ. CDR3 nucleotide sequence: TGCGCCAGCAGCTCACGGACAGGGACCGTCCCCCGAGAAGCTTTCTTT. It is translated as CASSSRTGTVPREAFF.

The chain's CDR3 is CASSIDVPQGQKSAFF. DNA for the CDR3: TGTGCCAGTAGTATAGATGTCCCGCAGGGGCAAAAGTCAGCTTTCTTT. The genes are TRBV19 and TRBJ1-1; TRBD1 is a possible D gene (6 bases). The CDR3 is 16 amino acids. Between the trimmed V and J ends, which lost 0 bases and 10 bases, there was a span of 21 bases. The germline V gene has CDR1 LNHDA and CDR2 SQIVND (reference sequence). The variable domain in full, completed from reference TRBV19 and TRBJ1-1, reads DGGITQSPKYLFRKEGQNVTLSCEQNLNHDAMYWYRQDPGQGLRLIYYSQIVNDFQKGDIAEGYSVSREKKESFPLTVTSAQKNPTAFYLCASSIDVPQGQKSAFFGQGTRLTVV.